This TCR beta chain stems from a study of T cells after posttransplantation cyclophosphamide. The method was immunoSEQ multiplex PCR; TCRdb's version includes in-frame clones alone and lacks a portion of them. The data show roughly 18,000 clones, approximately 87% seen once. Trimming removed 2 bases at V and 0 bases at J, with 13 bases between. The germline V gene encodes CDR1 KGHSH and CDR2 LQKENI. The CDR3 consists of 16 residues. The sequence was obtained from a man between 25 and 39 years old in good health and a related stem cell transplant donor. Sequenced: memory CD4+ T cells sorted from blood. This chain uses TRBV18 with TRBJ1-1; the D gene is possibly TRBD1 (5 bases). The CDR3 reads CASSPTAGGVNTEAFF. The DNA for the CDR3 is TGTGCCAGCTCACCAACCGCGGGGGGTGTGAACACTGAAGCTTTCTTT. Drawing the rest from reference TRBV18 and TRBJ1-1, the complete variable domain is NAGVMQNPRHLVRRRGQEARLRCSPMKGHSHVYWYRQLPEEGLKFMVYLQKENIIDESGMPKERFSAEFPKEGPSILRIQQVVRGDSAAYFCASSPTAGGVNTEAFFGQGTRLTVV.